This TCR beta chain was sequenced in a study of T-cell reconstitution after alpha-beta-depleted transplantation in children. The CDR3 has 13 amino acids. J was trimmed by 6 bases and V by 5 bases; bases with no gene match: 4. Germline-derived CDR1 and CDR2 are SGHVS and FNYEAQ. This clonotype was observed many times. Preparation of the TCRbeta library was carried out with unique molecular identifiers. From the PCR reads, TCRdb called clonotypes with MiXCR, one entry per CDR3 protein. The sample has roughly 100,000 distinct CDR3 sequences; more than 7% are singletons. The chain links TRBV7-6 to TRBJ2-1, with 7 bases that match TRBD1. This TCR derives from a human donor who donated a stem cell graft to a child with congenital amegakaryocytic thrombocytopenia. Material: PBMCs from the stem cell graft donor, obtained from the stem cell graft. This CDR3 is CASSATGLNEQFF. CDR3 DNA: TGTGCCAGCAGCGCGACAGGGCTCAATGAGCAGTTCTTC.